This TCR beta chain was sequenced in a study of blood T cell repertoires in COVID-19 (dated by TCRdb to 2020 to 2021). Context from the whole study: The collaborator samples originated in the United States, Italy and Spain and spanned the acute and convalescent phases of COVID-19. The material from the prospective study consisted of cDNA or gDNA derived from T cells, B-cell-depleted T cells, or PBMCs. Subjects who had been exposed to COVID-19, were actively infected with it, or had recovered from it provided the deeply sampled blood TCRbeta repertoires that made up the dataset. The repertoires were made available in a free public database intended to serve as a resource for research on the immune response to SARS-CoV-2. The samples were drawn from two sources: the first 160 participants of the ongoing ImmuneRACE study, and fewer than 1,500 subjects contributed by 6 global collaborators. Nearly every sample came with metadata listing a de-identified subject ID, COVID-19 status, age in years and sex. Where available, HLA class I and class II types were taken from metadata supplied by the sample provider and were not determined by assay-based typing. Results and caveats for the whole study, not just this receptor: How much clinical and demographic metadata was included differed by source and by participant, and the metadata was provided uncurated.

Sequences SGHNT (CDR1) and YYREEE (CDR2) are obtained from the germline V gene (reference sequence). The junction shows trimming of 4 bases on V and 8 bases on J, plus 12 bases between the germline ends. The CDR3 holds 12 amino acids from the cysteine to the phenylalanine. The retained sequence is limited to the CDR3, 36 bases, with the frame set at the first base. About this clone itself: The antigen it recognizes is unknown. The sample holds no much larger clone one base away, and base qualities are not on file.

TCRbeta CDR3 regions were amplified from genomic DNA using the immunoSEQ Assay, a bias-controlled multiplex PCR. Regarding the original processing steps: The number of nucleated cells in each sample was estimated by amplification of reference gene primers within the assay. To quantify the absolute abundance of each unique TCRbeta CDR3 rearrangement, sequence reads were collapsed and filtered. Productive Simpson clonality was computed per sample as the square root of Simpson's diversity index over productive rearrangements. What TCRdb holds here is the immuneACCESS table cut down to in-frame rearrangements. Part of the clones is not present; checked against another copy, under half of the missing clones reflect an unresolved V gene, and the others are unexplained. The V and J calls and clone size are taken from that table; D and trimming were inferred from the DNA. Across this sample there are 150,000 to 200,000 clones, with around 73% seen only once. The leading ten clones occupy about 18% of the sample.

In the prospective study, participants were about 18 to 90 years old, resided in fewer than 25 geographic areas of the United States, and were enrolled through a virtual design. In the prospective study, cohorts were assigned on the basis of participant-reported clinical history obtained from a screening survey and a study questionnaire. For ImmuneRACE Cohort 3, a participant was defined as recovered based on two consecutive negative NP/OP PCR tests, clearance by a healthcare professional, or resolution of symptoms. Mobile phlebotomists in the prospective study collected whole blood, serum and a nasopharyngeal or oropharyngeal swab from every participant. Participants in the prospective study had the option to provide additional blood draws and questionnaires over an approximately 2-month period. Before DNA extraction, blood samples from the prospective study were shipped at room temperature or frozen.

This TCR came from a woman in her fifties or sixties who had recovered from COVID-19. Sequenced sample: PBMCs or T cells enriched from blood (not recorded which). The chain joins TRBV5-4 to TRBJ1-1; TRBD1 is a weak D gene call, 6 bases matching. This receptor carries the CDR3 CASSAGAREAFF. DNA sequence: TGTGCCAGCAGCGCAGGGGCCCGCGAAGCTTTCTTT.